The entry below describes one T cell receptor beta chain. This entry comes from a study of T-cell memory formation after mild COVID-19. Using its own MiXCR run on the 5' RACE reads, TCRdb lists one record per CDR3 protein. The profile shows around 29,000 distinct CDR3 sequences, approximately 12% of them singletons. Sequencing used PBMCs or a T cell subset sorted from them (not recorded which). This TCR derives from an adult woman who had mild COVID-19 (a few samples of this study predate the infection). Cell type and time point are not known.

CDR3: CASSLRVGGATEAFF. Here the CDR3 DNA reads TGTGCCAGCAGCTTACGGGTCGGCGGGGCTACTGAAGCTTTCTTT. This chain connects TRBV7-8 to TRBJ1-1; D is perhaps TRBD1 (5 bases). With 2 bases removed from V and 5 bases from J, the gap between germline ends came to 15 bases. Germline CDR1 is SGHVS and CDR2 is FQNEAQ. The CDR3 loop spans 15 amino acids. Together with reference TRBV7-8 and TRBJ1-1, the CDR3 gives the full variable domain: GAGVSQSPRYKVAKRGQDVALRCDPISGHVSLFWYQQALGQGPEFLTYFQNEAQLDKSGLPSDRFFAERPEGSVSTLKIQRTQQEDSAVYLCASSLRVGGATEAFFGQGTRLTVV.